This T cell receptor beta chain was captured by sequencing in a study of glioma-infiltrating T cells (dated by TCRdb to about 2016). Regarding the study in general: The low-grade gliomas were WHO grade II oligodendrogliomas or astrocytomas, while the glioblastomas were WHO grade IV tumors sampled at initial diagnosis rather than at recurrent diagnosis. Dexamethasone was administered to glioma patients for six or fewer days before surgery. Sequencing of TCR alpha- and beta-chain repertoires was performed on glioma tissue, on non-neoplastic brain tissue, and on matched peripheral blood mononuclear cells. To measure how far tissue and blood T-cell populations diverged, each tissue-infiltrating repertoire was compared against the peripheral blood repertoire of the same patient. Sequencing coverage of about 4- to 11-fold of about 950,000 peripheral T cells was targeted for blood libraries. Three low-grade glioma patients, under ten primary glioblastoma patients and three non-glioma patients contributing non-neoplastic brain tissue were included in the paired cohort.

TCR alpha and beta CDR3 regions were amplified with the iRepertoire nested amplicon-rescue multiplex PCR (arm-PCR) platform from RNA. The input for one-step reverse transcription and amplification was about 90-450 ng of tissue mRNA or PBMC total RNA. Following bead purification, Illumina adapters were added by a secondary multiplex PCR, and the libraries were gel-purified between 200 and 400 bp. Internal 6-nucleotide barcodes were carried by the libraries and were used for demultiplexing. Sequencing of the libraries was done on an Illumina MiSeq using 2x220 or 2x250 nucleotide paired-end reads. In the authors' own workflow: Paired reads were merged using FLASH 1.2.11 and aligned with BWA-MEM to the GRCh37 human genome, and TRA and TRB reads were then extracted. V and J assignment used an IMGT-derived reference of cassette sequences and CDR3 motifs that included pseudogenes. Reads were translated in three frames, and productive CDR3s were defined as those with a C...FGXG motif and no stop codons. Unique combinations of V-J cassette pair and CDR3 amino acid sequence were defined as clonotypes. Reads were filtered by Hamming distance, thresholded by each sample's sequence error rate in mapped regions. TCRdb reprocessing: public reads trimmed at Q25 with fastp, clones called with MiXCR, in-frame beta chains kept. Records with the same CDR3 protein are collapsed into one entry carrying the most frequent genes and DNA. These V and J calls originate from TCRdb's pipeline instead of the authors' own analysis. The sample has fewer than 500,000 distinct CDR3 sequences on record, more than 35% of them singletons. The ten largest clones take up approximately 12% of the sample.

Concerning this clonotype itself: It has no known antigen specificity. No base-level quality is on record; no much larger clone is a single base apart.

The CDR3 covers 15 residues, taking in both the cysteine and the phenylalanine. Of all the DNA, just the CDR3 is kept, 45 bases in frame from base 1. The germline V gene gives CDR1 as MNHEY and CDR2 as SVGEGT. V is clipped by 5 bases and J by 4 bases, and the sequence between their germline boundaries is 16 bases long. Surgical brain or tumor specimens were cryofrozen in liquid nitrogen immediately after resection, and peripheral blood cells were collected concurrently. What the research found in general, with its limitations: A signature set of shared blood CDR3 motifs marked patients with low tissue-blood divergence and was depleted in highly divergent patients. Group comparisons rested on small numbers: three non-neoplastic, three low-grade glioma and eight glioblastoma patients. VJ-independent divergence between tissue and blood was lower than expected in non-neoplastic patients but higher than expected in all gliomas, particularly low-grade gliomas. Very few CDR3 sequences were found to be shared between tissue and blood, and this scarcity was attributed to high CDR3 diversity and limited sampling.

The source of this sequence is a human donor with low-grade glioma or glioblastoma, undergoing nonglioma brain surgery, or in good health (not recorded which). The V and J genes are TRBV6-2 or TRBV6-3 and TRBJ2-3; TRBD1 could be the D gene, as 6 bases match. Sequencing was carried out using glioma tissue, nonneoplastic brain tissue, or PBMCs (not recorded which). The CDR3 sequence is CASSEVPQGSDTQYF. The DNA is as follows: TGTGCCAGCAGTGAAGTCCCACAGGGTTCAGATACGCAGTATTTT.